This T cell receptor beta chain is drawn from a study of blood T cells in healthy people across ages. A second PCR of roughly 7 to 11 cycles used a sample-barcoded 5' primer and a J-beta primer mix. TCRdb recomputed calls from the 5' RACE reads with MiXCR, one row per CDR3 protein. This sample has about 570,000 distinct CDR3 sequences, with approximately 30% found just once. General study results and limits: Diversity of TCR beta correlated strongly with naive T cell percentage.

This clonotype has more than one count but fewer than ten. As yet, its antigen is unknown. V lost 4 bases and J lost 4, with 11 bases in between. This CDR3 is built from 14 residues. Per the germline V gene, CDR1 is SNHLY and CDR2 is FYNNEI. Material for sequencing was blood. The sequence was collected from a woman between 65 and 79 years old in good health. The J gene is TRBJ2-1, the V gene TRBV2; D is unresolved. The CDR3 nucleotides are TGTGCCAGCAGTGCGACATCTCCTTACAATGAGCAGTTCTTC. The encoded protein is CASSATSPYNEQFF. The whole variable domain, filled in from reference TRBV2 and TRBJ2-1, reads EPEVTQTPSHQVTQMGQEVILRCVPISNHLYFYWYRQILGQKVEFLVSFYNNEISEKSEIFDDQFSVERPDGSNFTLKIRSTKLEDSAMYFCASSATSPYNEQFFGPGTRLTVL.